This T cell receptor beta chain was documented in a study of regulatory T cells in long-lasting Graves disease (dated by TCRdb to 2020 to 2022). Context from the whole study: In the newly diagnosed Graves' disease group, patients had been taking antithyroid drugs for less than 3 months. A total of approximately 35 samples were covered by TCR sequencing, comprising 13 persistent and around 20 newly diagnosed Graves' disease patients. The study was registered as a clinical trial and conducted in China. This study used TCR sequencing and RNA sequencing of peripheral blood to compare persistent Graves' disease patients against newly diagnosed Graves' disease patients.

Library preparation employed multiplex PCR. TCRdb records Illumina HiSeq 4000 as the sequencer. iRepertoire HTBI primers and Arm-PCR amplification of CDR3 regions were used to construct TCR beta libraries. Before sequencing, the PCR products went through gel purification. In the paper's pipeline: Gene usage analysis of CDR3 amino acid clonotypes relied on the 60 to 65 TRBV and 14 TRBJ segments identified across samples. COPE and FqMerger were used to merge filtered high-quality paired reads into contigs. BLAST was used to align contigs to the IMGT TRBV, TRBD and TRBJ reference genes, and CDR3 was defined following IMGT. Highly expanded clones were defined as clonotypes with a frequency above 0.1%. Repertoire diversity was measured by Shannon entropy, and V-J evenness by the Gini coefficient. Public clonotypes were defined as clonotypes shared by more than one individual. Through fastp at Q25 and MiXCR, TCRdb rebuilt clones from the public reads, retaining in-frame beta chains. Each CDR3 protein appears once, grouped with its most common genes and DNA. The V and J calls were not made by the authors but by TCRdb's processing. For this sample the table gives approximately 560,000 distinct CDR3 sequences, of which about 15% were detected only once. Clones ranked in the top ten supply around 12% of the sample.

What the work shows at the level of the full study, not this receptor alone: Sequencing and analysis were limited to the TCR beta chain. A larger number of public clonotypes was shared among persistent patients (approximately 3,000) than among newly diagnosed patients (about 990). Only peripheral blood was studied, because thyroid tissue, the primary lesion, was inaccessible. Compared with newly diagnosed patients, persistent Graves' disease patients had lower TCR Shannon entropy and fewer highly expanded clones, which suggests clonal expansion. As a limitation, the authors acknowledged that the small sample size may reduce accuracy. TRBV28, TRBJ1-2 and TRBJ2-5 were preferentially used in persistent disease, while TRBV20-1 and TRBJ2-1 were favored in newly diagnosed disease.

The germline V gene supplies CDR1 KGHSH and CDR2 LQKENI. V is clipped by 0 bases and J by 4 bases, and the sequence between their germline boundaries is 13 bases long. From its cysteine to its phenylalanine, the CDR3 spans 16 amino acids. The retained sequence is limited to the CDR3, 48 bases, with the frame set at the first base. What the time point label conveys for this sample: newly diagnosed GD, antithyroid drugs for less than 3 months. For both TCR sequencing and RNA sequencing, RNA was extracted from PBMCs using TRIzol. The diagnosis of Graves' disease was made according to American Thyroid Association guidelines. Recruitment of patients was carried out at an endocrinology department in Xi'an, China. From each patient, approximately 9 milliliters of peripheral blood was collected into an EDTA anticoagulant tube. Ficoll Paque Plus density gradient separation was used to isolate PBMCs, and no additional T cell sorting was done. An Agilent 2100 Bioanalyzer and agarose gel were used to assess RNA quality, and a NanoDrop 2000 was used to measure RNA concentration.

Many counts were recorded for this clonotype. No cognate antigen has been identified for it. No base quality values were provided; no much bigger clone lies one nucleotide off. The same sample was also used in a study of T cells in Graves' hyperthyroidism and ophthalmopathy. The second study's paper adds: Stable Graves' hyperthyroidism was defined as the absence of progression to ophthalmopathy over 18 months of follow-up. Hyperthyroidism patients were newly diagnosed, had a disease duration of under 2 months, and were aged 18 to 65 years. Exclusion was applied to patients with uncontrolled infections, other autoimmune diseases, pregnancy or lactation. Clinical symptoms, serum thyroxine and TRAb, thyroid ultrasound, and orbital computed tomography formed the basis for the diagnoses. A first-round RT-PCR of the TCR CDR3 used the HTBI primer set with the Qiagen OneStep RT-PCR kit. Most expanded thyroid clonotypes (frequency above 0.001) were also detected in blood, a finding suggesting that blood repertoires may reflect thyroid immune responses. A model built on a 13 V-J signature distinguished ophthalmopathy from stable hyperthyroidism, reaching around 90% sensitivity and 81% to 83% specificity in cross-validation and 80%/75% in testing. In validation, the model predicted progression to ophthalmopathy with approximately 70% sensitivity and around 72% specificity, a median of approximately 6.7 months before onset. To identify TCR V-J signatures that set the groups apart, the researchers used a discovery cohort of 95 to 100 patients, made up of under 45 with Graves' ophthalmopathy and about 60 with stable Graves' hyperthyroidism. Prospective prediction of ophthalmopathy was tested in an independent validation cohort of 18 to 20 hyperthyroidism patients and 15 to 17 patients who later progressed to ophthalmopathy. The 75 to 100 discovery patients were divided at random into training and test sets in a 7:3 ratio. Thyroid tissue and blood T-cell repertoires from about six Graves' hyperthyroidism patients were also compared in the study. Once sampling was done, hyperthyroidism patients were given methimazole at a starting dose of 30 mg daily, whereas ophthalmopathy patients were given high-dose intravenous methylprednisolone. Libraries were constructed in a second round of multiplex PCR, after which size selection and purification were performed. The libraries were sequenced on an Illumina HiSeq2000 using paired-end 100 bp reads. SOAPnuke was used to process the raw data, with reads discarded if the reads contained adapters or uncalled bases, had a mean Phred below 15, or lacked an exact constant-primer or identifier match. COPE v1.2.5 was used to merge the high-quality paired reads, and each unique nucleotide sequence was defined as a clonotype. Clonotypes were aligned to IMGT TRBV, TRBD and TRBJ reference segments using MiTCR v1.1. Analysis was restricted to V-J combinations with a frequency above 0.0001, which covered roughly 99% of repertoires. A TCS score was defined as the ratio of F50 (clonal expansion) to E x V (chaos), with BLOSUM62-based TCRdist applied between CDR3 peptides within each V-J. Welch's t-statistics and random forest reduced around 550 V-J features to 10 to 15, which were used in a naive Bayes classifier (R e1071). No statistical method was used to fix the sample size in advance, and group allocation was not hidden from the investigators. According to the paper, TCR Vbeta CDR3 sequencing was carried out on approximately 140 peripheral blood samples, which came from fewer than 50 ophthalmopathy, approximately 78 hyperthyroidism and roughly 17 progressor patients.

This specimen was peripheral blood mononuclear cells (PBMCs), taken at new diagnosis, from a patient treated with antithyroid drugs. The chain couples TRBV18 to TRBJ1-3; the D gene lacks a confident call. The receptor comes from a man between 18 and 29 years old with Graves disease. Donor details come from another sample of the same person, matched by shared clones. CDR3 loop: CASSPPGSSRGNTIYF. In nucleotide form, the sequence is TGTGCCAGCTCACCACCCGGGTCCTCAAGGGGAAACACCATATATTTT.